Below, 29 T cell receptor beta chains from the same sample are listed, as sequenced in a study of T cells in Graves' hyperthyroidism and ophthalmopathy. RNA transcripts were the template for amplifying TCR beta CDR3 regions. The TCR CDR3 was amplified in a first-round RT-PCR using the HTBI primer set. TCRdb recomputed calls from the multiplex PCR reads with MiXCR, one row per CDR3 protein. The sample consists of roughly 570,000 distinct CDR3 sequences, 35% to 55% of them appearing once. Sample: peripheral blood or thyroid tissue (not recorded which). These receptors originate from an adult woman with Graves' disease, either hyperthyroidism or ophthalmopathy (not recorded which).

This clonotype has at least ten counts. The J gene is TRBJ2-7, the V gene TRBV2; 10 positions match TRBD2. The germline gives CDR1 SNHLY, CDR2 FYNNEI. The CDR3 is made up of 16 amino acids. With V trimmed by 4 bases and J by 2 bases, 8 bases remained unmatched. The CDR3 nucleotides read TGTGCCAGCAGTGTCGGCACTAGCGGGGTGACCTACGAGCAGTACTTC. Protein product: CASSVGTSGVTYEQYF. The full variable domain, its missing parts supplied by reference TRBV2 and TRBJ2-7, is EPEVTQTPSHQVTQMGQEVILRCVPISNHLYFYWYRQILGQKVEFLVSFYNNEISEKSEIFDDQFSVERPDGSNFTLKIRSTKLEDSAMYFCASSVGTSGVTYEQYFGPGTRLTVT.

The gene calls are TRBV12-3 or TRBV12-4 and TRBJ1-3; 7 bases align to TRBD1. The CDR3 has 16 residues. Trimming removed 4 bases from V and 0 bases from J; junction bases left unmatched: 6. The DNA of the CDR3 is TGTGCCAGCAGTTGGGGACAGTCGCTCTCTGGAAACACCATATATTTT. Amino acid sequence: CASSWGQSLSGNTIYF.

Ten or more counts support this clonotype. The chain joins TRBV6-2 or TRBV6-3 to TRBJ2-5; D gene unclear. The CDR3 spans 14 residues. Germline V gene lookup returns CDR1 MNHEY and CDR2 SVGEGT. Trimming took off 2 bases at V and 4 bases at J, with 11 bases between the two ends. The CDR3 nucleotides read TGTGCCAGCAGTTACCGCCAGCACCTAGAGACCCAGTACTTC. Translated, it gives CASSYRQHLETQYF.

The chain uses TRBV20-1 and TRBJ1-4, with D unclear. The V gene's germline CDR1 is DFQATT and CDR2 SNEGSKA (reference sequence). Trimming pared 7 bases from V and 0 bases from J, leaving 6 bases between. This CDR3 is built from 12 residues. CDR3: CSGEATNEKLFF. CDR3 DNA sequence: TGCAGTGGCGAAGCAACTAATGAAAAACTGTTTTTT.

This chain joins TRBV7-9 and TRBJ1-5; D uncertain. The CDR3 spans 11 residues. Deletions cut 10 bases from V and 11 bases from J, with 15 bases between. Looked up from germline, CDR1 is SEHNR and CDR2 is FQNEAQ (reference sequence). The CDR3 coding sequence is TGTGCCACCGCAATCGGGGAGGCCCAGCATTTT. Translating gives CATAIGEAQHF. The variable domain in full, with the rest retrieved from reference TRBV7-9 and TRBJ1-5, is DTGVSQNPRHKITKRGQNVTFRCDPISEHNRLYWYRQTLGQGPEFLTYFQNEAQLEKSRLLSDRFSAERPKGSFSTLEIQRTEQGDSAMYLCATAIGEAQHFGDGTRLSIL.

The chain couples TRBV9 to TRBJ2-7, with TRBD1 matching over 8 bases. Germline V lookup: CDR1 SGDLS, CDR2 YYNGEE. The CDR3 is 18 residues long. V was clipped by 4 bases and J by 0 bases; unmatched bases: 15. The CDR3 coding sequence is TGTGCCAGCAGCCCCAAAGACAGGGGTAGCGGTGCCTCCTACGAGCAGTACTTC. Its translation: CASSPKDRGSGASYEQYF.

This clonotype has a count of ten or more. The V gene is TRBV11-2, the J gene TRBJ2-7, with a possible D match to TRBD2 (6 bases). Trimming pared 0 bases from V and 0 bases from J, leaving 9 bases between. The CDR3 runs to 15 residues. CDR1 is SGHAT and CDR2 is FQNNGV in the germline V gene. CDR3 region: CASSLEGLSSYEQYF. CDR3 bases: TGTGCCAGCAGCTTAGAGGGACTCAGCTCCTACGAGCAGTACTTC. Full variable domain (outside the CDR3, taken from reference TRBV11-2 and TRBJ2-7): EAGVAQSPRYKIIEKRQSVAFWCNPISGHATLYWYQQILGQGPKLLIQFQNNGVVDDSQLPKDRFSAERLKGVDSTLKIQPAKLEDSAVYLCASSLEGLSSYEQYFGPGTRLTVT.

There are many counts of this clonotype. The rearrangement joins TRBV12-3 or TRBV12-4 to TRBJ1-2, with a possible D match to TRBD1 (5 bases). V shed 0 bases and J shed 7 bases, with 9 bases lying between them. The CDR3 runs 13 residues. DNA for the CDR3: TGTGCCAGCAGTTTAGCGCAGGGCTTTGGCTACACCTTC. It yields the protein CASSLAQGFGYTF.

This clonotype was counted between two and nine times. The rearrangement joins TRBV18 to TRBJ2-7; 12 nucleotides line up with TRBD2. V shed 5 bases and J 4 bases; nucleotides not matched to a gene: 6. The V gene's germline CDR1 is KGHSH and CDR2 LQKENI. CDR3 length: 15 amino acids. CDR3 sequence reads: CASSAPSGRGYEQYF. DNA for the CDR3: TGTGCCAGCTCAGCCCCTAGCGGGAGGGGTTACGAGCAGTACTTC.

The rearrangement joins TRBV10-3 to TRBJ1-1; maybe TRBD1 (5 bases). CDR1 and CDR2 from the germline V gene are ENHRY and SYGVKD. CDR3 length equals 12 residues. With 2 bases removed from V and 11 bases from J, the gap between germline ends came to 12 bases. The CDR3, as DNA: TGTGCCATCAGTGAGGAGGGGATGAGGGCTTTCTTT. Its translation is CAISEEGMRAFF.

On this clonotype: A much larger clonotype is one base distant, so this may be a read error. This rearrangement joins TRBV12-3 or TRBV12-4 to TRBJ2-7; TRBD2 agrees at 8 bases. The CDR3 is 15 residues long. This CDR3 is CAGSGRQRERREQYF. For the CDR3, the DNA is TGTGCCGGCAGTGGGAGACAGCGGGAGCGAAGGGAGCAGTACTTC.

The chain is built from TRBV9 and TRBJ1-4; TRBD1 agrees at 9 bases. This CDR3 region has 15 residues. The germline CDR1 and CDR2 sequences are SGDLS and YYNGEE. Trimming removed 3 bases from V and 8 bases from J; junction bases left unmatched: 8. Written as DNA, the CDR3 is TGTGCCAGCAGCGGAGATGGGACAGGGTACGAAAAACTGTTTTTT. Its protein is CASSGDGTGYEKLFF.

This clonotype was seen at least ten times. The CDR3 sequence: CASSQDGAGGMYGYTF. CDR3 DNA sequence: TGCGCCAGCAGCCAAGACGGGGCAGGGGGCATGTATGGCTACACCTTC. The V and J genes are TRBV4-1 and TRBJ1-2; 8 bases align to TRBD1. V dropped 0 bases and J dropped 5; count of bases not matched to a gene: 8. This CDR3 contains 16 residues. CDR1 and CDR2 (germline): MGHRA, YSYEKL.

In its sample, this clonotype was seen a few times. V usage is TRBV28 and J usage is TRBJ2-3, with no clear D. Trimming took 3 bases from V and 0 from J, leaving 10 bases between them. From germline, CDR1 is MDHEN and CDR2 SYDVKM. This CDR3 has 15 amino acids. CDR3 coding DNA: TGTGCCAGCAGTTTTGGTCGGGTTAGCACAGATACGCAGTATTTT. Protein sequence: CASSFGRVSTDTQYF.

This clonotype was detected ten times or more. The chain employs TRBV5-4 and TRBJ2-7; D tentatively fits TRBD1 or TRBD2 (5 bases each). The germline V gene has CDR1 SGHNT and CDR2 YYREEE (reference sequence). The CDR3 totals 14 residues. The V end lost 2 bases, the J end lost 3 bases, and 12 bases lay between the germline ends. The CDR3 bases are TGTGCCAGCAGCTTATGGGACGGGAACTACGAGCAGTACTTC. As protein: CASSLWDGNYEQYF.

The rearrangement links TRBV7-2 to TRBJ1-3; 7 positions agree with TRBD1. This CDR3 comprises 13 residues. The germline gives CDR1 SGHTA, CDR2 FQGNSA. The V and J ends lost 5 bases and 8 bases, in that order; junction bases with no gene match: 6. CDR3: CASSLKTGDTIYF. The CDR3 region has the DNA TGTGCCAGCAGCCTAAAAACAGGGGACACCATATATTTT.

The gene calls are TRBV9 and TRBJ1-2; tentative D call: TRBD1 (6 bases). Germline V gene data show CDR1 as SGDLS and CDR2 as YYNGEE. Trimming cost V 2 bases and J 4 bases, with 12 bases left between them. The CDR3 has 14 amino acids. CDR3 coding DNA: TGTGCCAGCAGCGTTGACCTACAGGGCTATGGCTACACCTTC. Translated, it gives CASSVDLQGYGYTF.

Written as DNA, the CDR3 is TGTGCCATCAGCCGGACAGAACTTGCCTACGAGCAGTACTTC. This encodes CAISRTELAYEQYF. The chain links TRBV10-3 to TRBJ2-7, with D possibly matching TRBD1 (6 bases). The CDR3 contains 14 residues. Germline V CDR1 and CDR2: ENHRY, SYGVKD. The V end lost 6 bases, the J end lost 2 bases, and 14 bases lay between the germline ends.

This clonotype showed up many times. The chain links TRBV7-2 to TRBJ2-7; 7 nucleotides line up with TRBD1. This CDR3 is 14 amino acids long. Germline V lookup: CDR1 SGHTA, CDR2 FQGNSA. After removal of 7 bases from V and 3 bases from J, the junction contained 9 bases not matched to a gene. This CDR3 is CASTPDRTSYEQYF. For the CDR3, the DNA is TGTGCCAGCACCCCGGACAGGACAAGCTACGAGCAGTACTTC.

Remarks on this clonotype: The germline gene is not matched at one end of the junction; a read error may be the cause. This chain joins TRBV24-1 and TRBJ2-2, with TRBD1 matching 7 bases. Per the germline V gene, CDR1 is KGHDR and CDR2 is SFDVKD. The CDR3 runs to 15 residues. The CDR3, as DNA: TGTGCCACCGGTGATCCGGGACAGAACACCGGGGAGCTTTTTTTT. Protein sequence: CATGDPGQNTGELFF.

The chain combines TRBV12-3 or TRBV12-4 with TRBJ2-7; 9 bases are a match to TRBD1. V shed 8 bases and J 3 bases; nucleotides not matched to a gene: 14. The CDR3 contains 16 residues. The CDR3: CASAPRGGQGNYEQYF. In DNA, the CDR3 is TGTGCCAGCGCCCCCAGGGGCGGACAGGGGAACTACGAGCAGTACTTC.

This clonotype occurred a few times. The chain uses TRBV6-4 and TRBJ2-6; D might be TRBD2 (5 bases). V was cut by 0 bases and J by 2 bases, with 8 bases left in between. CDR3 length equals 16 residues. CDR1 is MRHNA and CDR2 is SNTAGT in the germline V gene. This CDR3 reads CASSDSTGTGANVLTF. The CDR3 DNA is TGTGCCAGCAGTGACTCGACGGGGACTGGGGCCAACGTCCTGACTTTC.

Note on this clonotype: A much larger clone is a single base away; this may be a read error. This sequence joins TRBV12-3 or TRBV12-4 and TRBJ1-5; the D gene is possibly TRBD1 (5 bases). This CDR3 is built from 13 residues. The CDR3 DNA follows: TGTGCCGGCAGGGCAGGGAGACGGCAGCCCCAGCATTTT. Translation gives CAGRAGRRQPQHF.

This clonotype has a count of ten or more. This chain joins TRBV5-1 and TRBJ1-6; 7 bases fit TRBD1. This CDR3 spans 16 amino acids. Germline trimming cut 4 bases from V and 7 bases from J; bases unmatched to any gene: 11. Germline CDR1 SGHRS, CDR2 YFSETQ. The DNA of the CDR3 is TGCGCCAGCAGCCCGCGCGGGGGACAGACCAATTCACCCCTCCACTTT. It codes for CASSPRGGQTNSPLHF.

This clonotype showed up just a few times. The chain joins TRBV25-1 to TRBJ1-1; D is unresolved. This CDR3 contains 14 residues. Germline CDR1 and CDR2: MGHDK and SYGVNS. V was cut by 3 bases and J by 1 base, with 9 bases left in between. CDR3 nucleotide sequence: TGTGCCAGCAGTGAGTTCTGGGGGAACACTGAAGCTTTCTTT. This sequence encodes CASSEFWGNTEAFF.

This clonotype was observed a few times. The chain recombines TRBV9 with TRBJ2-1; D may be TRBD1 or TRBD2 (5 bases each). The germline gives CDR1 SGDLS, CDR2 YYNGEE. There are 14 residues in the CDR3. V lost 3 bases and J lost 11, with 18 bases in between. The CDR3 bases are TGTGCCAGCAGCGAGGGGACCATCAGCGAGAAGCAGTTCTTC. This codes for CASSEGTISEKQFF.

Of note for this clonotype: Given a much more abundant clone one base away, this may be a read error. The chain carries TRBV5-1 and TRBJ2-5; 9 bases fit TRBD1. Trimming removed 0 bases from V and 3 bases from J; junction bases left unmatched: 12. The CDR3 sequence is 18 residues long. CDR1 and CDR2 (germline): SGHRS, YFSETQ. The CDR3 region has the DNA TGCGCCAGCAGCTTGGGCCCCCTAGGGACAGGGAGGGAAGAGACCCAGTACTTC. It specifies CASSLGPLGTGREETQYF.

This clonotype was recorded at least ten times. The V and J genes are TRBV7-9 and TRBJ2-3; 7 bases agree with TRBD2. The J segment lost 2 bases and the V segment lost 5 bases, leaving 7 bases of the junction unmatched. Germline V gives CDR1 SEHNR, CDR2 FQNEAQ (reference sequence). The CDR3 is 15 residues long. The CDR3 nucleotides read TGTGCCAGCAGCCCACGGGGGGATCCCACAGATACGCAGTATTTT. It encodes CASSPRGDPTDTQYF.

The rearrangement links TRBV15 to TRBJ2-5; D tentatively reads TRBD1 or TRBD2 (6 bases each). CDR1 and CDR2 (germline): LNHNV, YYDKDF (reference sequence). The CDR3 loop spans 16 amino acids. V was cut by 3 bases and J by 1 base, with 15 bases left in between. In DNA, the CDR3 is TGTGCCACCAGCAGCGTCGGGGGCGGCCGCCAAGAGACCCAGTACTTC. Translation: CATSSVGGGRQETQYF.